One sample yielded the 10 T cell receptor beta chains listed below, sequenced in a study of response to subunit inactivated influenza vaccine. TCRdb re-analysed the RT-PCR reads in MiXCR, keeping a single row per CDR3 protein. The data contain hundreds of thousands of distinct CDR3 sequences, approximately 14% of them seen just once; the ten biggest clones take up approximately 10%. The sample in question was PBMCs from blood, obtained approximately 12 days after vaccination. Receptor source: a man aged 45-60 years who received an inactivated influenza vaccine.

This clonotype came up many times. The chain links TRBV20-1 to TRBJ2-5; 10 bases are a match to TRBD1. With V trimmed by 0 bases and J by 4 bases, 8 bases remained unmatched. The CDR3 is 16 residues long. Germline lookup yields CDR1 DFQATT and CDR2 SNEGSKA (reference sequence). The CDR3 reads CSARDARDRGGETQYF. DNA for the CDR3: TGCAGTGCTAGAGACGCCCGGGACAGGGGAGGAGAGACCCAGTACTTC.

The DNA for the CDR3 is TGCAGCGTTGGCGACAGGGTCCACAATGAGCAGTTCTTC. Amino acid sequence: CSVGDRVHNEQFF. The rearrangement joins TRBV29-1 to TRBJ2-1, with 7 bases that match TRBD1. CDR3 length equals 13 residues. Germline CDR1 SQVTM, CDR2 ANQGSEA. The V and J ends lost 4 bases and 5 bases, in that order; junction bases with no gene match: 5.

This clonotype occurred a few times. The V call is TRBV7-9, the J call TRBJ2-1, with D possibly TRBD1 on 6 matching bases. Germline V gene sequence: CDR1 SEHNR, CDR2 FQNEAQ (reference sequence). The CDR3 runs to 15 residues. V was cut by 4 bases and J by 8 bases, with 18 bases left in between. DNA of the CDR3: TGTGCCAGCAGCTCCCACAGGGACCGCCCGCATGAGCAGTTCTTC. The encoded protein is CASSSHRDRPHEQFF.

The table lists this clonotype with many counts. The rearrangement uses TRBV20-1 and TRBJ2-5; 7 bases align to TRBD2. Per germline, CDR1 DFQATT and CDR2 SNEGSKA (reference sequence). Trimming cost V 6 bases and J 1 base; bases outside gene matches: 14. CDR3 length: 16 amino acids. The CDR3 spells CSARQFGGGIQETQYF. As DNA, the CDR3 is TGCAGTGCCAGACAATTTGGGGGGGGGATCCAAGAGACCCAGTACTTC.

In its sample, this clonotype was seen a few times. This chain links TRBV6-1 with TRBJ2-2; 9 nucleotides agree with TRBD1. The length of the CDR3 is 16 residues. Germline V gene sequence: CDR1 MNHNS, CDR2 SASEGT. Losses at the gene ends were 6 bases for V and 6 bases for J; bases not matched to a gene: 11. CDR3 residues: CASRTNRGLKPGELFF. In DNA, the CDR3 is TGTGCCAGCAGGACTAACAGGGGGCTCAAACCCGGGGAGCTGTTTTTT.

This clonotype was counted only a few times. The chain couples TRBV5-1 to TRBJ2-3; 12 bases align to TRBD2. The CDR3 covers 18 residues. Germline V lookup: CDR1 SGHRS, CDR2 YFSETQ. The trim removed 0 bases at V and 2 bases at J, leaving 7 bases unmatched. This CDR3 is CASSLASGLAGNTDTQYF. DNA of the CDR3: TGCGCCAGCAGCTTGGCCTCTGGACTAGCGGGGAACACAGATACGCAGTATTTT.

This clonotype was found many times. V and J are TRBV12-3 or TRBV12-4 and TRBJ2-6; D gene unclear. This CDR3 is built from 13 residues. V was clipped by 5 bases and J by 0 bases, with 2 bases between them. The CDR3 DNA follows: TGTGCCAGCAGTCCCTCTGGGGCCAACGTCCTGACTTTC. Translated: CASSPSGANVLTF.

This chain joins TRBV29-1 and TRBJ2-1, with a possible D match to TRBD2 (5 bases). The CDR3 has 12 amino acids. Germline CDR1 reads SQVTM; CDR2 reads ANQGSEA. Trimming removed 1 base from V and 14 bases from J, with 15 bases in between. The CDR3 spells CSVEGGLGSKFF. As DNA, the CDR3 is TGCAGCGTTGAAGGGGGATTAGGGAGCAAGTTCTTC.

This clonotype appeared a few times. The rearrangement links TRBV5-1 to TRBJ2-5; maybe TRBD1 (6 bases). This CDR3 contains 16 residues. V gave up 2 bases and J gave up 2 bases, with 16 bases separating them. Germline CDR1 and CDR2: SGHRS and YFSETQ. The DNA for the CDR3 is TGCGCCAGCAGCTTACAGGGCCAAACACTACAAGAGACCCAGTACTTC. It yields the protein CASSLQGQTLQETQYF. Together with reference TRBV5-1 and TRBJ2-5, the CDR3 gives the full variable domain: KAGVTQTPRYLIKTRGQQVTLSCSPISGHRSVSWYQQTPGQGLQFLFEYFSETQRNKGNFPGRFSGRQFSNSRSEMNVSTLELGDSALYLCASSLQGQTLQETQYFGPGTRLLVL.

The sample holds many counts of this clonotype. The DNA for the CDR3 is TGTGCCAGCAGTTTGTGGCAGGGGGGTTCACCCCTCCACTTT. Its translation: CASSLWQGGSPLHF. The rearrangement links TRBV28 to TRBJ1-6; TRBD1 matches at 7 bases. CDR1 is MDHEN and CDR2 is SYDVKM in the germline V gene. The CDR3 contains 14 residues. V lost 3 bases, J lost 9 bases, and 5 bases stayed unmatched.